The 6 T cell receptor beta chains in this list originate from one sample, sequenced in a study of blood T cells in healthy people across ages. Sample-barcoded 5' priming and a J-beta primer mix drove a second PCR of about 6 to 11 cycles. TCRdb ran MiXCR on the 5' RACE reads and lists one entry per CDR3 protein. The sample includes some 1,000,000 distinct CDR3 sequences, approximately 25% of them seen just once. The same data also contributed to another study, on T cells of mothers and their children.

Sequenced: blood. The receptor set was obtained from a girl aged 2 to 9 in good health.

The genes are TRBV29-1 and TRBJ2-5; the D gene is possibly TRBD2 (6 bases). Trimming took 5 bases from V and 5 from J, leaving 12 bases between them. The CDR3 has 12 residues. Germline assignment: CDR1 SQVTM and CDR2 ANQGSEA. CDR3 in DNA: TGCAGCGTTAGACTAGTTGGGGAGACCCAGTACTTC. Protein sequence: CSVRLVGETQYF.

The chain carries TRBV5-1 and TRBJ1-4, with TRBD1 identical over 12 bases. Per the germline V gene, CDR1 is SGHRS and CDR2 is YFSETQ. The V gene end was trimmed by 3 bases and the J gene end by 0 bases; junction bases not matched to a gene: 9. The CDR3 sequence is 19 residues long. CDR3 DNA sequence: TGCGCCAGCAGCTCCCGGGACAGGGGGCAAATAGCAACTAATGAAAAACTGTTTTTT. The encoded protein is CASSSRDRGQIATNEKLFF.

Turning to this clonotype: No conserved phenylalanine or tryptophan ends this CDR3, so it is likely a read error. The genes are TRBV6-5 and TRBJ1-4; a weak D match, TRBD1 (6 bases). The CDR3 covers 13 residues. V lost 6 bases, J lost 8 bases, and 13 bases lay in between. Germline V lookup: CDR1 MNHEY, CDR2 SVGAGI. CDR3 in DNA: TGTGCCAGCAGGAGGGACATTCGCGAAAAACTGTTTCTT. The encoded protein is CASRRDIREKLFL.

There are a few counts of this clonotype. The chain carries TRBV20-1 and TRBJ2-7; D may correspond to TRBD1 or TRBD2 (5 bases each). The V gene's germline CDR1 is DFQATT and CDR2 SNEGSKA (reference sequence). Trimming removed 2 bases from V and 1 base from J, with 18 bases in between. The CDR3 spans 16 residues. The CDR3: CSARSRSTWGSYEQYF. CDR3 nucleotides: TGCAGTGCTAGATCAAGGTCCACCTGGGGGTCCTACGAGCAGTACTTC.

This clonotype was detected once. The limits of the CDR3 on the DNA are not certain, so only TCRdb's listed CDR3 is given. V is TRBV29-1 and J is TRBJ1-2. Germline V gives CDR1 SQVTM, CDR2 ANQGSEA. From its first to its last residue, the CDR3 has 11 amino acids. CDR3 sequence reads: CSVALGTAGTF.

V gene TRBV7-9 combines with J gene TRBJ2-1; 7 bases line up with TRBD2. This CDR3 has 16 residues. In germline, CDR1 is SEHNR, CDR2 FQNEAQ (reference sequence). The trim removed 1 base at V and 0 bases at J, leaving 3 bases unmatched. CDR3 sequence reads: CASSLGAGVSYNEQFF. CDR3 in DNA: TGTGCCAGCAGCTTAGGGGCGGGAGTCTCCTACAATGAGCAGTTCTTC.